The sequence of this T cell receptor (beta chain) was determined in a study of blood T cells in healthy people across ages. The CDR3 contains 13 residues. A second roughly 6 to 12 cycle PCR used barcoded and J-beta primers. A single record per CDR3 protein comes from TCRdb applying MiXCR to the 5' RACE reads. Of roughly 1,500,000 distinct CDR3 sequences listed, roughly 40% are singletons. A note on this clonotype: At one end the junction does not follow the germline gene, possibly because of a read error.

The specimen sequenced was blood. The V and J genes are TRBV12-3 or TRBV12-4 and TRBJ2-1; 8 bases match TRBD2. The receptor was derived from a woman under 30 in good health. The CDR3 spells CANSLGGVDEQFF. DNA for the CDR3: TGTGCCAACAGTCTCGGGGGGGTGGATGAGCAGTTCTTC.